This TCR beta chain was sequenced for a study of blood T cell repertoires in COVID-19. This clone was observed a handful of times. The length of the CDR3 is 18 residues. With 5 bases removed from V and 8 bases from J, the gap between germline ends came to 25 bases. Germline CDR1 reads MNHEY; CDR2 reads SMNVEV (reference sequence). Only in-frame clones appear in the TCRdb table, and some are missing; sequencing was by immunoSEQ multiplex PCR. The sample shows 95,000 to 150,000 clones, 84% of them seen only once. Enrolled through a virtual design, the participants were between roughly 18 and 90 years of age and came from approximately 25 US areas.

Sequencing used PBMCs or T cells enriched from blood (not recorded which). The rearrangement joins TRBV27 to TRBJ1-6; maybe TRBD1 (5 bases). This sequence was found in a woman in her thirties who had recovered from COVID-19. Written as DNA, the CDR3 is TGTGCCAGCAGTCCGCGTCCGACTTGGGGGGGGTGGTATTCACCCCTCCACTTT. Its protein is CASSPRPTWGGWYSPLHF.